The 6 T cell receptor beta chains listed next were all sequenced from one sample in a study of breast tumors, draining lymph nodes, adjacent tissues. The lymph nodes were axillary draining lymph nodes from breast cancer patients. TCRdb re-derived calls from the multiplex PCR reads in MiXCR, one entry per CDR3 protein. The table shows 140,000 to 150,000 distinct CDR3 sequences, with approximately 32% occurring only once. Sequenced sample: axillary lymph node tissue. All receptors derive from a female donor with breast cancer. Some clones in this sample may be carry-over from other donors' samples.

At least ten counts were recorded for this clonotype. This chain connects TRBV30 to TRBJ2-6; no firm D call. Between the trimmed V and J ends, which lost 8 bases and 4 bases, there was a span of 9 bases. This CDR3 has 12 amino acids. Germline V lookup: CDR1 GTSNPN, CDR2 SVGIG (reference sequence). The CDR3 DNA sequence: TGTGCCGAATCCCCCGGGGCCAACGTCCTGACTTTC. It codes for CAESPGANVLTF.

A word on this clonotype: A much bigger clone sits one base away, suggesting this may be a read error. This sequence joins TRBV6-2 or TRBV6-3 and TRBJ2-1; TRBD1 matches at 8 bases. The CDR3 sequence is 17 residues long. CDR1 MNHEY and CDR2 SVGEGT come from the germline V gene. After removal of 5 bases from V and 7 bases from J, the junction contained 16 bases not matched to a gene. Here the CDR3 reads CASSHPKTGGGWNEQFF. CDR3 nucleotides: TGTGCCAGCAGTCACCCAAAAACAGGGGGAGGCTGGAATGAGCAGTTCTTC.

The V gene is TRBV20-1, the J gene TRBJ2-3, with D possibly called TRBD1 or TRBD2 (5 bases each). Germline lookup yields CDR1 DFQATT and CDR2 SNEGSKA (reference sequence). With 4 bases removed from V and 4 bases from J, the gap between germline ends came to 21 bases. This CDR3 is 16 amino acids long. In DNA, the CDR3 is TGCAGTGCTACGACAGACCACGGGGAGCTGCCAGATACGCAGTATTTT. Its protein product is CSATTDHGELPDTQYF.

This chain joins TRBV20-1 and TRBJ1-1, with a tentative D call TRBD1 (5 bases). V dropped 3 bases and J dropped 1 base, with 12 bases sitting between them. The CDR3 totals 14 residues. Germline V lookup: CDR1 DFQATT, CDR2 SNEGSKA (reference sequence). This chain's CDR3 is CSARAQRGNTEAFF. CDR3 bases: TGCAGTGCTAGGGCCCAGAGGGGGAACACTGAAGCTTTCTTT.

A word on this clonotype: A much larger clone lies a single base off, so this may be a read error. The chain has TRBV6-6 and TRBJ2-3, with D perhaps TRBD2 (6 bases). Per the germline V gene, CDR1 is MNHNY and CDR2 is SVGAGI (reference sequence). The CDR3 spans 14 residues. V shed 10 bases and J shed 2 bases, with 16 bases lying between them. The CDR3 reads CATARELVTDTQYF. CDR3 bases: TGTGCCACCGCCCGGGAGCTAGTCACAGATACGCAGTATTTT.

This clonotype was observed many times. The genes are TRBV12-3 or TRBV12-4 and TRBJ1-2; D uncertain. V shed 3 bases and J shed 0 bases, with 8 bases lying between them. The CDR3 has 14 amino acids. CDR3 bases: TGTGCCAGCAGTTTCCTGGTAGCTAACTATGGCTACACCTTC. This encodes CASSFLVANYGYTF.